This T cell receptor (beta chain) was sequenced in a study of blood T cell repertoires in COVID-19 (dated by TCRdb to 2020 to 2021). For the study in its entirety: Collaborator samples came from the United States, Italy and Spain and covered acute and convalescent phases of COVID-19. The material from the prospective study consisted of cDNA or gDNA derived from T cells, B-cell-depleted T cells, or PBMCs. The dataset comprised deeply sampled blood TCRbeta repertoires from subjects exposed to, actively infected with, or recovered from COVID-19. The repertoires were released in a freely available public database meant as a resource for research on the immune response to SARS-CoV-2. The samples were drawn from two sources: the first 160 participants of the ongoing ImmuneRACE study, and fewer than 1,500 subjects contributed by 6 global collaborators. A de-identified subject ID, COVID-19 status, age in years and sex were almost always included in the sample metadata. Where HLA class I and class II types were available, the types were taken from metadata supplied by the sample provider, not from assay-based typing. Overall results and qualifications from the work: How much clinical and demographic metadata was included differed by source and by participant, and the metadata was provided uncurated.

TCRbeta CDR3 regions were amplified from genomic DNA using the immunoSEQ Assay, a bias-controlled multiplex PCR. The paper's processing steps were these. Within the assay, amplification of reference gene primers was used to estimate how many nucleated cells each sample contained. To quantify the absolute abundance of each unique TCRbeta CDR3 rearrangement, sequence reads were collapsed and filtered. Productive Simpson clonality was computed per sample as the square root of Simpson's diversity index over productive rearrangements. TCRdb carries this immuneACCESS record with in-frame sequences only. Its versions omit some clonotypes, under half of them owing to an unresolved V gene in the studies checked, with the rest unexplained. The V and J calls and clone size were taken over from that table, and D and trimming were inferred from the DNA. The sample profile shows some 300,000 clones; over 75% of them were found once. Around 4.6% of the sample belongs to the ten largest clones.

Worth noting for this clone: The antigen it recognizes is unknown. Base-call qualities are not available, and no considerably larger clone is one nucleotide away.

The CDR3 runs 15 amino acids, cysteine and phenylalanine included. The entry retains the CDR3 DNA only, 45 bases that are in frame from base 1. Trimming removed 5 bases from V and 3 bases from J; the gene matches leave 7 bases unexplained. Looking up the germline V gene yields CDR1 MNHEY and CDR2 SVGAGI. Participants in the prospective study were aged about 18 to 89 years, lived in approximately 26 United States geographic areas, and enrolled through a virtual design. To assign participants to cohorts, the prospective study relied on clinical history that participants themselves reported in a screening survey and a study questionnaire. For ImmuneRACE Cohort 3, a participant was defined as recovered based on two consecutive negative NP/OP PCR tests, clearance by a healthcare professional, or resolution of symptoms. In the prospective study, whole blood, serum and a nasopharyngeal or oropharyngeal swab were collected from each participant by mobile phlebotomists. Participants in the prospective study had the option to provide additional blood draws and questionnaires over a roughly 2-month period. Before DNA extraction, blood samples from the prospective study were shipped at room temperature or frozen.

Sequenced input: PBMCs or T cells enriched from blood (not recorded which). The rearrangement combines TRBV6-5 with TRBJ1-1; 9 nucleotides in the junction match TRBD1. This sequence originates from a man aged 30 to 39 who had recovered from COVID-19. The DNA sequence is as follows: TGTGCCAGCAGTCCCCGGGGGGACAGGGACACTGAAGCTTTCTTT. This translates into CASSPRGDRDTEAFF.